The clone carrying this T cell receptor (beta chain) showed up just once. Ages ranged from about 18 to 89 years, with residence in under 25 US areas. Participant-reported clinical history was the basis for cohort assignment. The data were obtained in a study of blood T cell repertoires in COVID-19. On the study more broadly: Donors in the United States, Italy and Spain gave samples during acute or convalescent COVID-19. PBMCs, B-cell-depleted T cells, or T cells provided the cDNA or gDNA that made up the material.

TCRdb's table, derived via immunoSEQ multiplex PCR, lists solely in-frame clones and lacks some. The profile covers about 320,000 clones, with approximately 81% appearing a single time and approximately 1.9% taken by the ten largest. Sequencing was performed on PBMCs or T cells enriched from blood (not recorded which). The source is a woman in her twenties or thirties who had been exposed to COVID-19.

CDR3 coding DNA: TGTGCCAGCAGTTTAAAATCTAGCGGGGTGTCAGATACGCAGTATTTT. Translating gives CASSLKSSGVSDTQYF. The rearrangement joins TRBV27 to TRBJ2-3, with 9 bases aligning to TRBD2. The CDR3 totals 16 residues. Germline V gene data show CDR1 as MNHEY and CDR2 as SMNVEV (reference sequence). The V and J ends lost 2 bases and 4 bases, in that order; junction bases with no gene match: 7.